These T cell receptor beta chains were read from a single sample in a study of blood T cell repertoires in COVID-19. This table comes from immunoSEQ multiplex PCR, and its TCRdb copy is limited to in-frame clones, with some not included. The sample includes 270,000 or so clones, approximately 84% seen only once; the top ten take around 7.8%. The sample was peripheral blood. Every receptor here comes from a human donor in a cohort sampled during active COVID-19. Each CDR3 is given with its conserved first and last residue. Fields, in order: clone size, D gene, V gene, J gene, CDR3 DNA, CDR3 protein. D genes are given only for firm matches. Clone size is not always given. Where it is, it says once, few, many or a class for expanded clones.

NA	NA	TRBV10-3	TRBJ2-7	TGTGCCATCAGTGAGACTTCCTACGAGCAGTACTTC	CAISETSYEQYF
once	TRBD1	TRBV12-5	TRBJ2-3	TGTGCTAGTTCCCGGGACAGCCTTGGAGATACGCAGTATTTT	CASSRDSLGDTQYF
NA	TRBD2	TRBV6-6	TRBJ2-5	TGTGCCAGCAGTAAAATAGCGGGGGGGAGAGAGACCCAGTACTTC	CASSKIAGGRETQYF
NA	TRBD1	TRBV28	TRBJ1-2	TGTGCCAGCAGCAAACCGGGACAGGGGCGCTACACCTTC	CASSKPGQGRYTF
once	TRBD1	TRBV29-1	TRBJ2-7	TGCAGCGCTTGCACCGGGACAGGGGGGGGTTATACTGAGCAGTACTTC	CSACTGTGGGYTEQYF
few	TRBD2	TRBV12-3/TRBV12-4	TRBJ2-7	TGTGCCAGCAGTGTGGGGGGGACTAGCGAGCAGTACTTC	CASSVGGTSEQYF
NA	TRBD2	TRBV7-9	TRBJ2-5	TGTGCCAGCAGGGCTAGCGGGAGTCGGTTAGAGACCCAGTACTTC	CASRASGSRLETQYF
few	NA	TRBV28	TRBJ1-3	TGTGCCAGCAGTTTATACAGCTCTGGAAACACCATATATTTT	CASSLYSSGNTIYF
NA	TRBD1	TRBV4-2	TRBJ1-5	TGTGCCAGCAGCCAAGAAACGACAGGGCTCCCCTTTGAGTGGCCCCAGCATTTT	CASSQETTGLPFEWPQHF
NA	NA	TRBV6-2/TRBV6-3	TRBJ2-6	TGTGCCAGCAGTCCAGCTGGGGCTAACGTCCTGACTTTC	CASSPAGANVLTF
NA	NA	TRBV6-5	TRBJ1-1	TGTGCCGCCCGAGGAGGGTCTGAAGCTTTCTTT	CAARGGSEAFF
NA	TRBD1	TRBV12-3/TRBV12-4	TRBJ1-4	TGTGCCAGCAGGGGACAGGAGGGGGAGGAACTGTTTTTT	CASRGQEGEELFF
once	TRBD2	TRBV28	TRBJ2-1	TGTGCCAGCAGTTCTTTAGCGGGGGGGACCAATGAGCAGTTCTTC	CASSSLAGGTNEQFF
NA	NA	TRBV5-1	TRBJ1-4	TGCGCCAGCAGTTTGGACATTCCCGAAAAACTGTTTTTT	CASSLDIPEKLFF
NA	TRBD1	TRBV7-2	TRBJ1-2	TGTGCCAGCACCCGGGAACAGGGGACAGGAGGCTACACCTTC	CASTREQGTGGYTF
few	NA	TRBV15	TRBJ2-7	TGTGCCACCAGCAGACCCCCCCTAACAGGGTTCTCCTACGAGCAGTACTTC	CATSRPPLTGFSYEQYF
NA	TRBD2	TRBV5-4	TRBJ2-7	TGTGCCAGCAGCGCCCGAGGGACTAGCGGCACCTACGAGCAGTACTTC	CASSARGTSGTYEQYF
few	TRBD1	TRBV2	TRBJ1-4	TGTGCCAGCAGTGACTGGACAGGGCCCGGTGAAAAACTGTTTTTT	CASSDWTGPGEKLFF
once	TRBD2	TRBV7-7	TRBJ2-1	TGTGCTAGCAGTGTGGAAGCGGGAGAACGTGAGCAGTTCTTC	CASSVEAGEREQFF
once	NA	TRBV11-2	TRBJ1-2	TGTGCCAGCAGCGGCGGCAGGGTGAACTATGGCTACACCTTC	CASSGGRVNYGYTF
NA	TRBD1	TRBV4-1	TRBJ2-5	TGCGCCAGCAGCCGGGACAGGGGGCTAGAGACCCAGTACTTC	CASSRDRGLETQYF
NA	NA	TRBV7-2	TRBJ1-5	TGTGCCAGCAGCTTTCACGGGGGTAACAATCAGCCCCAGCATTTT	CASSFHGGNNQPQHF
many	NA	TRBV19	TRBJ2-7	TGTGCCAGTAGTACCCTCTCAGGGGACCGCGAGCAGTACTTC	CASSTLSGDREQYF
NA	TRBD1	TRBV11-3	TRBJ2-1	TGTGCCAGCAGCTCCAGTCCGGGACAGGGCCGTAATGAGCAGTTCTTC	CASSSSPGQGRNEQFF
NA	NA	TRBV6-2/TRBV6-3	TRBJ2-7	TGTGCCAGCAGTTTACCGGGTTCCTACGAGCAGTACTTC	CASSLPGSYEQYF
NA	TRBD1	TRBV7-2	TRBJ2-7	TGTGCCAGCAGTTACCGGGGGGACAGGGACTACTACGAGCAGTACTTC	CASSYRGDRDYYEQYF
NA	TRBD2	TRBV27	TRBJ2-3	TGTGCCAGCAGTTTTCTAGCGGGGGCCCGCACAGATACGCAGTATTTT	CASSFLAGARTDTQYF
NA	NA	TRBV11-3	TRBJ1-1	TGTGCCAGCAGCTCACAGGGGAACACTGAAGCTTTCTTT	CASSSQGNTEAFF
NA	NA	TRBV29-1	TRBJ2-5	TGCAGCGTTGACAGGGCAAGAGAGACCCAGTACTTC	CSVDRARETQYF
NA	NA	TRBV3-1/TRBV3-2	TRBJ1-1	TGTGCCACCTGCGACGGGAAGAACACTGAAGCTTTCTTT	CATCDGKNTEAFF
NA	NA	TRBV7-8	TRBJ2-2	TGTGCCAGCAGTCTAAACACCGGGGAGCTGTTTTTT	CASSLNTGELFF
NA	NA	TRBV28	TRBJ1-2	TGTGCCAGCGCGGGACCACCCCGGAACTATGGCTACACCTTC	CASAGPPRNYGYTF
NA	TRBD2	TRBV2	TRBJ2-7	TGTGCCAGCAGGCCCTCTTTCCTAGCGGGAACCTACGAGCAGTACTTC	CASRPSFLAGTYEQYF
NA	NA	TRBV6-5	TRBJ2-7	TGTGCCAGCAGTTCCGGTCGTGAGCAGTACTTC	CASSSGREQYF
once	NA	TRBV6-5	TRBJ2-7	TGTGCCACCACCGGGAGCTCCTACGAGCAGTACTTC	CATTGSSYEQYF
NA	TRBD1	TRBV4-2	TRBJ2-1	TGTGCCAGCAGCCAAGCGGAAAGGGGGCCCTACAATGAGCAGTTCTTC	CASSQAERGPYNEQFF
NA	TRBD1	TRBV4-2	TRBJ1-2	TGTGCCAGCAGCCTCAAACACAGGGGAGAAGGCTACACCTTC	CASSLKHRGEGYTF
few	NA	TRBV6-1	TRBJ1-5	TGTGCCAGCAGTGATCAGGGTTTTTATCAGCCCCAGCATTTT	CASSDQGFYQPQHF
NA	TRBD2	TRBV7-2	TRBJ2-1	TGTGCCAGCAGCTCCGATAGCGGGTACAATGAGCAGTTCTTC	CASSSDSGYNEQFF
NA	NA	TRBV19	TRBJ1-1	TGTGCCAGTAGTATAGGGGTGCAGGGGATAAGGACTGAAGCTTTCTTT	CASSIGVQGIRTEAFF
NA	TRBD1	TRBV14	TRBJ1-2	TGTGCCAGCAGCCCCTTCGACAGGGACCACTATGGCTACACCTTC	CASSPFDRDHYGYTF
NA	NA	TRBV24-1	TRBJ2-6	TGTGCCACCAGTGACACCCTCGGGACAACTGGGGCCAACGTCCTGACTTTC	CATSDTLGTTGANVLTF
once	TRBD1	TRBV19	TRBJ1-4	TGTGCCACCAAAGACAGGGGGGGAAATGAAAAACTGTTTTTT	CATKDRGGNEKLFF
NA	TRBD1	TRBV9	TRBJ2-7	TGTGCCAGCAGCGTAAGAGGGACAGGTTCCTACGAGCAGTACTTC	CASSVRGTGSYEQYF
few	NA	TRBV7-2	TRBJ2-5	TGTGCCAGCAGTACGAGGGCGGGTAAGGAGACCCAGTACTTC	CASSTRAGKETQYF
few	TRBD1	TRBV19	TRBJ1-1	TGTGCCAGTAGTATAGGCCGTTGGACAGGGGACACTGAAGCTTTCTTT	CASSIGRWTGDTEAFF
NA	TRBD2	TRBV18	TRBJ2-2	TGTGCCAGCTCCCCTCGGGCGGGAGGGGCGAACACCGGGGAGCTGTTTTTT	CASSPRAGGANTGELFF
NA	TRBD1	TRBV27	TRBJ1-5	TGTGCCAGCAGTCCTGATCGGACAGGGCTTAACAATCAGCCCCAGCATTTT	CASSPDRTGLNNQPQHF